This record looks at one T cell receptor beta chain sequence and its context. Its cognate antigen has yet to be identified. The sample holds no much larger clone one base away, and base qualities are not on file. These data come from a study of T-cell reconstitution after alpha-beta-depleted transplantation in children (dated by TCRdb to about 2016). A note on the overall study: Using TCR repertoire profiling, the study quantitatively followed how T-cell immune reconstitution unfolded in children after TCRalphabeta/CD19-depleted allogeneic hematopoietic cell transplantation.

Library generation was performed with PCR. The reads were generated on an Illumina HiSeq 2500. Molecular barcoding was employed in the preparation of TCR libraries, with unique molecular identifiers being used to normalize TCRbeta repertoire quantification. Using fastp at Q25 and MiXCR, TCRdb reprocessed the public reads and kept productive beta chains. Every entry covers one CDR3 protein and lists the most common genes and DNA from its rows. For this sample the table gives some 640,000 distinct CDR3 sequences, of which around 16% were detected only once. 1.1% of the sample is taken by the ten largest. Via the germline V gene, CDR1 is SGHRS and CDR2 YFSETQ. Relative to germline, V is 0 bases shorter and J is 3 bases shorter, with 16 bases between their ends. The CDR3 starts with the cysteine, ends with the phenylalanine, and has 16 residues. Just CDR3 DNA is preserved here, 48 bases in frame from base 1.

Specimen: PBMCs from the stem cell graft donor, collected from the stem cell graft. The rearrangement joined TRBV5-1 to TRBJ2-7, and the D gene may be TRBD1, 6 bases matching. The sequence was collected from a human donor who donated a stem cell graft to a child with acute myeloid leukemia. This receptor carries the CDR3 CASSLDWSKGGYEQYF. The nucleotides are TGCGCCAGCAGCTTGGATTGGTCAAAAGGGGGCTACGAGCAGTACTTC.